This T cell receptor beta chain originates from a study of blood T cell repertoires in COVID-19. The V end lost 6 bases, the J end lost 8 bases, and 14 bases lay between the germline ends. Germline CDR1 MNHNY, CDR2 SVGAGI (reference sequence). CDR3 length equals 14 residues. Original processing notes: Amplification with reference gene primers provided the estimates of nucleated cell counts. The method was immunoSEQ multiplex PCR; TCRdb's version includes in-frame clones alone and lacks a portion of them. V and J calls and clone size are those listed in that table; D and trimming were worked out from the DNA. The profile shows some 100,000 clones, 88% of them singletons.

This TCR derives from a woman of 80 years or more with active COVID-19. The sample was peripheral blood. The rearrangement links TRBV6-6 to TRBJ1-6; D is perhaps TRBD1 (6 bases). CDR3 region: CASSDGGQYSPLHF. Written as DNA, the CDR3 is TGTGCCAGCAGCGACGGGGGGCAGTATTCACCCCTCCACTTT.